These T cell receptor beta chains were read from a single sample in a study of immune heterogeneity within non-small cell lung tumors. TCRdb passed the multiplex PCR reads through MiXCR, listing each CDR3 protein once. Altogether about 2,000 distinct CDR3 sequences are present, 40% to 55% being singletons, with the ten largest covering 15% to 19%. The source material was lung tumor tissue. Source of these receptors: a man in his 60s with non-small cell lung cancer. CDR3s include the opening cysteine and the closing phenylalanine or tryptophan.

v_call cdr3_aa
TRBV11-1 CASSMSSYEQYF
TRBV12-3/TRBV12-4 CASSFLGGFTGELFF
TRBV28 CATKTGDLNTEAFF
TRBV20-1 CSASEPEKLSGANVLTF
TRBV28 CASSPDRGLNSPLHF
TRBV2 CASSGQGGTGELFF
TRBV7-2 CASSADFSSYEQYF
TRBV24-1 CATSEFNEQFF
TRBV7-8 CASSTAGTGGADTEAFF
TRBV11-2 CASSLKGQGGTEAFF
TRBV27 CASRTSGTGGIGGYTF
TRBV30 CAWSVMMTQETQYF
TRBV18 CASSEREGSRYEQYF
TRBV13 CASSFRQITNEKLFF
TRBV3-1 CASSHPLYNDQFF
TRBV9 CASSTGLAGVGDTQYF
TRBV27 CASSPAWLETQYF
TRBV20-1 CSASASSSSTGRGDYGYTF
TRBV28 CASSSDNQNSPLHF
TRBV6-1 CASSGRDRGYEQYF
TRBV6-1 CASSPGHLQQFF
TRBV13 CASSLELAGRRYEQYF
TRBV4-2 CASSQAVVRSNTGELFF
TRBV29-1 CSVGQGVSTEAFF
TRBV29-1 CSVVLDPATDTQYF
TRBV12-3/TRBV12-4 CASSLAAVGELFF
TRBV15 CATSRDHVLREGRNEQFF
TRBV30 CAWIFGVEAFF
TRBV10-2 CASTSGSVYEQYF
TRBV10-1 CASSTGTGNTEAFF
TRBV4-2 CASSQGEGAYEQYF
TRBV7-2 CASSKGQGAHTGELFF
TRBV12-5 CASADSHAKNIQYF
TRBV7-2 CASSLAGTNSPLHF
TRBV5-5 CASSLAGTTEAFF
TRBV6-1 CASSDRKNGYTF
TRBV27 CASSQNTGELFF
TRBV20-1 CSATRDAGSYEQYF
TRBV28 CASDPGGDGYTF
TRBV5-6 CASSLPRVTEAFF
TRBV4-1 CASSQDSSGYSNQPQHF
TRBV4-1 CASSQDRKGLNYGYTF
TRBV19 CASSLSTSVAFF
TRBV4-1 CASSQERQHPSPLHF
TRBV2 CASSETGTRTYEQYF
TRBV27 CASSASSTSTDTQYF
TRBV7-2 CASSLIGGGTEAFF
TRBV28 CASSLWRGREGRGQETQYF
TRBV3-1 CASSQAGLAVNEQFF
TRBV28 CASSSDRAGANVLTF